These T cell receptor beta chains were read from a single sample in a study of shared clonotypes between healthy human individuals. Profiled with immunoSEQ multiplex PCR; TCRdb holds only in-frame clones, not every one. The sample has 760,000 or so clones, just over 95% seen once. Sequenced sample: naive CD8+ T cells sorted from blood. The source is a man aged 30-40 years in good health. Each CDR3 is given with its conserved first and last residue. The D gene is left open where the match is weak. Clone size is not always given. Where it is, it says once, few, many or a class for expanded clones.

V	J	D	size	DNA	CDR3
TRBV27	TRBJ2-5	-	-	TGTGCCAGCAGTTCCTTGTACCAAGAGACCCAGTACTTC	CASSSLYQETQYF
TRBV7-9	TRBJ2-3	TRBD1	-	TGTGCCAGCAGCCCCGAGGACAGGGACCCAGATACGCAGTATTTT	CASSPEDRDPDTQYF
TRBV4-1	TRBJ2-5	TRBD1	-	TGCGCCAGCAGCCAAGTCTTACAGGGGGCAAAAGAGACCCAGTACTTC	CASSQVLQGAKETQYF
TRBV7-9	TRBJ1-2	-	-	TGTGCCAGCAGCACGACGGGTGGCTACACCTTC	CASSTTGGYTF
TRBV7-9	TRBJ2-1	TRBD2	-	TGTGCCAGCAGCTCGGGACTAGCGGGAGCCCTTGAGCAGTTCTTC	CASSSGLAGALEQFF
TRBV9	TRBJ1-2	-	-	TGTGCCAGCAGCGTGGTTTGGACAGAGGACACCTTC	CASSVVWTEDTF
TRBV5-1	TRBJ2-7	-	-	TGCGCCAGCAGCTTGGGTGGCCGATCCTCCTACGAGCAGTACTTC	CASSLGGRSSYEQYF
TRBV6-5	TRBJ2-3	-	few	TGTGCCAGCCAAAGGGAGGGCACAGATACGCAGTATTTT	CASQREGTDTQYF
TRBV28	TRBJ2-1	-	-	TGTGCCAGCAGTCCCTCTGCTGAGCAGTTCTTC	CASSPSAEQFF
TRBV27	TRBJ2-3	TRBD2	once	TGTGCCAGCAGAACCCTCGGGACTAGCGGGGATACGCAGTATTTT	CASRTLGTSGDTQYF
TRBV27	TRBJ2-2	-	-	TGTGCCAGCAGTCCGGGACACCTCACCGGGGAGCTGTTTTTT	CASSPGHLTGELFF
TRBV5-1	TRBJ2-7	TRBD1	-	TGCGCCAGCAGCTTGGGGGGACAGGGCTACGAGCAGTACTTC	CASSLGGQGYEQYF
TRBV7-6	TRBJ2-7	TRBD2	-	TGTGCCAGCAGCCCCCGGGCCAAACTAGCGGGGACGCACTACGAGCAGTACTTC	CASSPRAKLAGTHYEQYF
TRBV6-6	TRBJ2-3	-	once	TGTGCCAGCACTCCGCAGGGGAGCACAGATACGCAGTATTTT	CASTPQGSTDTQYF
TRBV4-3	TRBJ1-2	-	-	TGCGCCAGCAGCCAAGGGGTGGTGGCCGGTGGGTATGGCTACACCTTC	CASSQGVVAGGYGYTF
TRBV15	TRBJ2-1	TRBD2	-	TGTGCCACCAGCAGCGAGCGGGAGGTCTACAATGAGCAGTTCTTC	CATSSEREVYNEQFF
TRBV7-9	TRBJ1-1	TRBD1	once	TGTGCCAGCAGCCAACAGGGGGGTCTGGCTATGAACACTGAAGCTTTCTTT	CASSQQGGLAMNTEAFF
TRBV9	TRBJ2-7	TRBD2	-	TGTGCCAGCAGCGTAGCGGGGGAGGGACTAGCGAGCTACGAGCAGTACTTC	CASSVAGEGLASYEQYF
TRBV9	TRBJ2-2	-	-	TGTGCCAGCAGCGCACCCTGGGACACCGGGGAGCTGTTTTTT	CASSAPWDTGELFF
TRBV19	TRBJ2-1	TRBD1	-	TGTGCCACCAGGCTAGGCGAGACAGGGCTTAACAATGAGCAGTTCTTC	CATRLGETGLNNEQFF
TRBV7-2	TRBJ2-2	-	once	TGTGCCAGCAGCTTAGGCTCTGGAGGGTTCAACACCGGGGAGCTGTTTTTT	CASSLGSGGFNTGELFF
TRBV27	TRBJ1-3	TRBD1	-	TGTGCCAGCAGTTCCCGGGACAGAAGAAACACCATATATTTT	CASSSRDRRNTIYF
TRBV11-2	TRBJ2-4	TRBD2	-	TGTGCCAGCAGCCCTGGACTAGCGGGAGTGGGGGACATTCAGTACTTC	CASSPGLAGVGDIQYF